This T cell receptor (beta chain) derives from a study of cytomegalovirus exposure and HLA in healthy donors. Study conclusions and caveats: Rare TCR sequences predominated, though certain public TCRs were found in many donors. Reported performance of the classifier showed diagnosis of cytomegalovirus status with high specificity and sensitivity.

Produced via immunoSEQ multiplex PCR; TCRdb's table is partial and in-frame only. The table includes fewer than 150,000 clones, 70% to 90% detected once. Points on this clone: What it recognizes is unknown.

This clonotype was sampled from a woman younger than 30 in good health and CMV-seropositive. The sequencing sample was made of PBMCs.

The chain's CDR3 is CASSLIRTGELFF. CDR3 DNA sequence: TGTGCCAGCAGCTTGATCCGGACCGGGGAGCTGTTTTTT. V usage is TRBV7-2 and J usage is TRBJ2-2; D unclear. Trimming stripped 3 bases from V and 5 bases from J, with 7 bases between. Germline-derived CDR1 and CDR2 are SGHTA and FQGNSA. CDR3 length: 13 amino acids. Complete variable domain (other parts from reference TRBV7-2 and TRBJ2-2): GAGVSQSPSNKVTEKGKDVELRCDPISGHTALYWYRQSLGQGLEFLIYFQGNSAPDKSGLPSDRFSAERTGGSVSTLTIQRTQQEDSAVYLCASSLIRTGELFFGEGSRLTVL.